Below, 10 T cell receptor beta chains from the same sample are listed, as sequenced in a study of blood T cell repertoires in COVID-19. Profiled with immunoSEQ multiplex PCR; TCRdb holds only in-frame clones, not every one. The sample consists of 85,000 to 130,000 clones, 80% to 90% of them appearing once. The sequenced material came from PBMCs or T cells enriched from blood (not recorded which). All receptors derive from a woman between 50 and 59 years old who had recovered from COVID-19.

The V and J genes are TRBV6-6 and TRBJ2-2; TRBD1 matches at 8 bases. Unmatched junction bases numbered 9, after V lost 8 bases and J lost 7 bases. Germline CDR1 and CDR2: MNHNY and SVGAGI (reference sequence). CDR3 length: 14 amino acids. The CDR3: CASRGQEESGELFF. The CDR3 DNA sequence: TGTGCCAGCCGGGGACAGGAAGAGAGCGGGGAGCTGTTTTTT.

The CDR3 protein is CASSLQGDQETQYF. In DNA form, the CDR3 reads TGCGCCAGCAGCTTACAGGGAGACCAAGAGACCCAGTACTTC. The chain joins TRBV5-1 to TRBJ2-5; the D gene is possibly TRBD1 (6 bases). CDR3 length: 14 amino acids. Trimming took off 2 bases at V and 0 bases at J, with 8 bases between the two ends. Germline V gene data show CDR1 as SGHRS and CDR2 as YFSETQ.

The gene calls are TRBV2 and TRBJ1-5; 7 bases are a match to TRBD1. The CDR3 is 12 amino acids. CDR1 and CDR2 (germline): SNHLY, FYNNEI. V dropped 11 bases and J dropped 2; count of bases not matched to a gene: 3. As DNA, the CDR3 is TGTGCCTCCGGGACAGGCAATCAGCCCCAGCATTTT. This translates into CASGTGNQPQHF.

The DNA of the CDR3 is TGTGCCAGCAGCCGCGGACTAGCGGGAGGGCAAGAGCAGTTCTTC. Protein: CASSRGLAGGQEQFF. This chain links TRBV14 with TRBJ2-1, with 15 positions matching TRBD2. Germline V gene sequence: CDR1 SGHDN, CDR2 FVKESK. This CDR3 has 15 amino acids. Unmatched junction bases numbered 5, after V lost 4 bases and J lost 10 bases.

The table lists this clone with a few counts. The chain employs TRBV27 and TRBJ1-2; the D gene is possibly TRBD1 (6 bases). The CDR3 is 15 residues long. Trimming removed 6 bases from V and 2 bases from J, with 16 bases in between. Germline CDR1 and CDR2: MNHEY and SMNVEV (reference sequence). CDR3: CASRTDRLRNYGYTF. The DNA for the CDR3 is TGTGCCAGCAGGACTGACAGGCTGCGGAACTATGGCTACACCTTC.

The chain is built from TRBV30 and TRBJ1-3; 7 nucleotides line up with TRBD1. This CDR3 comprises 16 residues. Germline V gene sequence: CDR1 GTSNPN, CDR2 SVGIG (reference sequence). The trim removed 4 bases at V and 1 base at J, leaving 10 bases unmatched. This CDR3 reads CAWNQGGQISGNTIYF. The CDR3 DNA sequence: TGTGCCTGGAATCAAGGGGGACAGATATCTGGAAACACCATATATTTT.

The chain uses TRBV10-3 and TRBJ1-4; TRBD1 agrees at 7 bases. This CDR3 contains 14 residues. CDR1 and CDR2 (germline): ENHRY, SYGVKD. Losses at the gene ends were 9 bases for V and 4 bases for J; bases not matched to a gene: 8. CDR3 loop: CAISRGQLNEKLFF. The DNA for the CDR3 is TGTGCCATATCGAGGGGACAGCTTAATGAAAAACTGTTTTTT.

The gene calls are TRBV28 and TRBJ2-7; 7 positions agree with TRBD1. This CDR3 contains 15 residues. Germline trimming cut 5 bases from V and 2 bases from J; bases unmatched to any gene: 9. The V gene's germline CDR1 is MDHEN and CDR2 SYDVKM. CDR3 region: CASSPFGQAAYEQYF. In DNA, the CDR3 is TGTGCCAGCAGTCCCTTTGGACAGGCAGCCTACGAGCAGTACTTC.

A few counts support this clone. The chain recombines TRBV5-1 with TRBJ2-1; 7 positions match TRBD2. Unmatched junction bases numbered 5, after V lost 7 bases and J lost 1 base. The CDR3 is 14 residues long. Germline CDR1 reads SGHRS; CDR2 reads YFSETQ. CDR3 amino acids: CASASGGSYNEQFF. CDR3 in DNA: TGCGCCAGCGCCTCCGGGGGGTCCTACAATGAGCAGTTCTTC. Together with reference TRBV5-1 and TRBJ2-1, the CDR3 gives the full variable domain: KAGVTQTPRYLIKTRGQQVTLSCSPISGHRSVSWYQQTPGQGLQFLFEYFSETQRNKGNFPGRFSGRQFSNSRSEMNVSTLELGDSALYLCASASGGSYNEQFFGPGTRLTVL.

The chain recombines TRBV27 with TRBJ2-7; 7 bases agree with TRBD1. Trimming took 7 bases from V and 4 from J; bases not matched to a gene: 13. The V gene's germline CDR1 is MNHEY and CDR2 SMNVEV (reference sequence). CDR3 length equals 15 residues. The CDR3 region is CASTTPGQRHYEQYF. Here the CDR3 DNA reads TGTGCCAGCACCACCCCGGGACAGCGGCATTACGAGCAGTACTTC.